The entry below gives a single T cell receptor (beta chain) sequence along with its context. With V trimmed by 4 bases and J by 5 bases, 2 bases remained unmatched. The germline gives CDR1 LNHDA, CDR2 SQIVND (reference sequence). The CDR3 is made up of 14 amino acids. Methods used by the authors: Nucleated cell number was recorded as an estimate derived from reference gene primer amplification. Assay used: immunoSEQ multiplex PCR; TCRdb lists only in-frame clones, some missing. V, J and clone size were drawn from that table, and D and trimming were deduced from the DNA. The sample has roughly 120,000 clones; 65% to 90% are singletons. This entry is derived from a study of blood T cell repertoires in COVID-19. Background on the study: The United States, Italy and Spain supplied acute and convalescent COVID-19 samples. From T cells, B-cell-depleted T cells, or PBMCs came the material, which was cDNA or gDNA.

The chain combines TRBV19 with TRBJ1-4, with TRBD1 matching 9 bases. The sequence was collected from a man aged 80 or over with acute or convalescent COVID-19. The specimen was peripheral blood. The CDR3 loop reads CASSRGQGNEKLFF. In DNA form, the CDR3 reads TGTGCCAGTAGTAGGGGACAGGGAAATGAAAAACTGTTTTTT.